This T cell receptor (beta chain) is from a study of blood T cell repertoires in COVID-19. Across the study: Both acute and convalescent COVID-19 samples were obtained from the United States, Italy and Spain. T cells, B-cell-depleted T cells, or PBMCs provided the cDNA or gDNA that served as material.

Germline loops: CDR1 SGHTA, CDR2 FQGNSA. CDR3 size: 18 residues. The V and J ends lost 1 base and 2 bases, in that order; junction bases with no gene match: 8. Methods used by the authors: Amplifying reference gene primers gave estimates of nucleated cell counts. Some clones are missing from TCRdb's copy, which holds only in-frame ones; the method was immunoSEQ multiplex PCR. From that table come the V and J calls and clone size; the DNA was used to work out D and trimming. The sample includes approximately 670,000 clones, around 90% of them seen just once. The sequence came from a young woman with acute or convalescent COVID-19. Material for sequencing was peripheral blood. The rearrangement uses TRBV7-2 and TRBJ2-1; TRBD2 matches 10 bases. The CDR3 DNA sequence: TGTGCCAGCAGCTTAGATGGTAGCGGGGGGTTCACCTACAATGAGCAGTTCTTC. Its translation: CASSLDGSGGFTYNEQFF.